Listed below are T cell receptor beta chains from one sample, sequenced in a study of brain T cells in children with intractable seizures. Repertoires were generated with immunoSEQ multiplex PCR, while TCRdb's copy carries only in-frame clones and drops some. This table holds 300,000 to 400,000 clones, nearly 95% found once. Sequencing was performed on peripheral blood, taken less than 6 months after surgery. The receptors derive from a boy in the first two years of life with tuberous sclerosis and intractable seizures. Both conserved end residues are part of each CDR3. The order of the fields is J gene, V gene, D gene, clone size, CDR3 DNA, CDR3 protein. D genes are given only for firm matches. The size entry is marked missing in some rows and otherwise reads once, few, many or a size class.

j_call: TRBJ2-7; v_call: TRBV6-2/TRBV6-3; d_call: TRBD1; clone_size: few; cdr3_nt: TGTGCCAGCAGCCTCCAGGGGGCGCTTTACGAGCAGTACTTC; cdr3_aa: CASSLQGALYEQYF
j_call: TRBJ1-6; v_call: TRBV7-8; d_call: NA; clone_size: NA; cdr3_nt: TGTGCCAGCAGCTTAGGACAGGCCCCTAGTTCACCCCTCCACTTT; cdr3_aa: CASSLGQAPSSPLHF
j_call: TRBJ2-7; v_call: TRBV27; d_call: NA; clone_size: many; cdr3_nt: TGTGCCAGCAGTTTAACAGGGCACTCCTACGAGCAGTACTTC; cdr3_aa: CASSLTGHSYEQYF
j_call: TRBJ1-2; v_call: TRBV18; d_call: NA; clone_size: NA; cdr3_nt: TGTGCCAGCTCACCAGTAGGGAAGGGTAACTATGGCTACACCTTC; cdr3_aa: CASSPVGKGNYGYTF
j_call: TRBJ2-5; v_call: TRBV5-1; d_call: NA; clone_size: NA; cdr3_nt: TGCGCCAGCAGCTTCCAACAAGAGACCCAGTACTTC; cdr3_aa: CASSFQQETQYF
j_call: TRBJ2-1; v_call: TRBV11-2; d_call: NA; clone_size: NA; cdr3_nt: TGTGCCAGCAGCTGGGGCGCTAGCAATGAGCAGTTCTTC; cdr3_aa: CASSWGASNEQFF
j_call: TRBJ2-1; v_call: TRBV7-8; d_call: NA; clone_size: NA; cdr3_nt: TGTGCCAGCAGCTTTGGACAGGCGGGAAAAGGTGAGCAGTTCTTC; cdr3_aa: CASSFGQAGKGEQFF
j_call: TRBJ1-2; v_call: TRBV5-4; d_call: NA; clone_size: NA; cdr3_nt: TGTGCCAGCAGCCGTAACGACCCACATTATAAAGTCGACTATGGCTACACCTTC; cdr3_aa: CASSRNDPHYKVDYGYTF
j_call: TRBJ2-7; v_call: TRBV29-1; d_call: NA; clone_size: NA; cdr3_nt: TGCAGCGTTGAAGGGGGGGGCCGAGAGCAGTACTTC; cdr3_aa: CSVEGGGREQYF
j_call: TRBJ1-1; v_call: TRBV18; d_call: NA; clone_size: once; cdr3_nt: TGTGCCAGCTCAGTACTGGGCTTCGCTGAAGCTTTCTTT; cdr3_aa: CASSVLGFAEAFF
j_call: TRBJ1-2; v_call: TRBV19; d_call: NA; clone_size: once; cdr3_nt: TGTGCCAGTAGTATAGTCGTGCGCGGGGGGATGCCTGACTATGGCTACACCTTC; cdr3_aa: CASSIVVRGGMPDYGYTF
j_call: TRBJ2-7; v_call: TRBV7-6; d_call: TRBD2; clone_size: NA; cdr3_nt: TGTGCCAGCAGCCTAACAACCCCTATAGCGGGGGGCCAACACTACGAGCAGTACTTC; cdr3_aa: CASSLTTPIAGGQHYEQYF
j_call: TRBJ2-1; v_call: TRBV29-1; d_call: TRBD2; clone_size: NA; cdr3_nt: TGCAGCGTTACCTCCCCTGAAACAGGGCGGGGGGGTTACTACAATGAGCAGTTCTTC; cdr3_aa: CSVTSPETGRGGYYNEQFF
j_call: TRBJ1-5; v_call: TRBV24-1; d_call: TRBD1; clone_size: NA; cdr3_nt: TGTGCCACCAGTGTCTCAGGGGGCCTCAATCAGCCCCAGCATTTT; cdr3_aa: CATSVSGGLNQPQHF
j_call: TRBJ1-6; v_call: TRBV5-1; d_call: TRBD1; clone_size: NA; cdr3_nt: TGCGCCAGCACCCCTGAGGGACAGGGGTACAATTCACCCCTCCACTTT; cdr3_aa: CASTPEGQGYNSPLHF
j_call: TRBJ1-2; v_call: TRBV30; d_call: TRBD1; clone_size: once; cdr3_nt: TGTGCCTGGAGTCTACAGGGGAACTATGGCTACACCTTC; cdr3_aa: CAWSLQGNYGYTF
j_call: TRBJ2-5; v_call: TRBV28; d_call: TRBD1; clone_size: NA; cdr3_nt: TGTGCCAGCAGTTTCAACAGGGGGGTTTGGGAGACCCAGTACTTC; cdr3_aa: CASSFNRGVWETQYF
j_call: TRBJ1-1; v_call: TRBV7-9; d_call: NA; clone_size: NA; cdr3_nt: TGTGCCAGCAGCTTAGCGAGGGCAGAGAACACTGAAGCTTTCTTT; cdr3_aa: CASSLARAENTEAFF
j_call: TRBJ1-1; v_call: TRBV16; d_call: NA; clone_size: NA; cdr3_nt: TGTGCCAGCAGTCACACTGAAGCTTTCTTT; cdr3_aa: CASSHTEAFF
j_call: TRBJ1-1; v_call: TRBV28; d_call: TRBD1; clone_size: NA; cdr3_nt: TGTGCCAGCGAATCCGCCGGGACAGGGGGGACTGAAGCTTTCTTT; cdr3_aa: CASESAGTGGTEAFF
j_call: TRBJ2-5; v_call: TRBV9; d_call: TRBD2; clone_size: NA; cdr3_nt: TGTGCCAGCAGCGTAGGGACTAGCACACAAGAGACCCAGTACTTC; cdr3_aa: CASSVGTSTQETQYF
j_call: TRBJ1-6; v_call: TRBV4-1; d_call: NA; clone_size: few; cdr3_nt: TGCGCCAGCAGCCAAGCTTTACACGGAGCAGGGAGCTCCTATAATTCACCCCTCCACTTT; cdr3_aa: CASSQALHGAGSSYNSPLHF
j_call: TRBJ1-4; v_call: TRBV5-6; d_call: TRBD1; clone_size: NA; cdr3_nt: TGTGCCAGCAGCCGCGCCGGGACAGGGGGTGAAAAACTGTTTTTT; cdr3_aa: CASSRAGTGGEKLFF
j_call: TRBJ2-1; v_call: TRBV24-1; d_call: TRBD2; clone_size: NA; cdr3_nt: TGTGCCACCAGTGATGGTCGACTAGCGAGAAATGAGCAGTTCTTC; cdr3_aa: CATSDGRLARNEQFF
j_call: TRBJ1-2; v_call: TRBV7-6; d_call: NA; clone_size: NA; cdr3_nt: TGTGCCAGCAGCTTTGCAGAGAACAGGGCGCAAGAATCGGGCGGCTACACCTTC; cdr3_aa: CASSFAENRAQESGGYTF
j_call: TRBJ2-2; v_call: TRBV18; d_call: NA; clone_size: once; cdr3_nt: TGTGCCAGCTCCAGAGGAGGCCCCGGGGAGCTGTTTTTT; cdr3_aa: CASSRGGPGELFF
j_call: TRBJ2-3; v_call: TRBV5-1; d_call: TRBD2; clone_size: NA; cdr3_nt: TGCGCCAGCAGCCCGCATGGGGGGGGACGGAGAGGGACGCAGTATTTT; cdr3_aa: CASSPHGGGRRGTQYF